Only a few counts were recorded for the clone carrying this T cell receptor beta chain. A universal primer site and UMIs were added as TCR cDNA was made by 5'RACE template switching. TCRdb used MiXCR to reprocess the 5' RACE reads, holding one entry per CDR3 protein. The data hold some 49,000 distinct CDR3 sequences, with 5% to 8% observed a single time. CDR1 and CDR2 (germline): SGHKS, YYEKEE (reference sequence). V lost 0 bases and J 5 bases, leaving 6 bases between the germline ends. The CDR3 consists of 12 residues. This sample was included in a study of T cells after yellow fever vaccination. Whole-study context: By means of CD3, CD45RA, CCR7 and CD95, the EM, EMRA, CM and Tscm memory subsets were sorted.

Study findings and constraints: Reappearance after the booster was observed for most primary-vaccination clones (about 96% CD4, around 90% CD8). Clonotypes that responded to the vaccine were almost all undetectable in sorted memory subsets on day 0.

This specimen consisted of PBMCs, either bulk or a sorted T-cell subset (CD4+, CD8+, memory, or dextramer-sorted; not recorded which), obtained 45 days after the yellow fever booster vaccination. The receptor was derived from a man aged 30-40 years who received the YFV17D yellow fever vaccine. The chain is built from TRBV5-5 and TRBJ2-7; D is unclear. CDR3 sequence: CASSLGVHEQYF. The CDR3 coding sequence is TGTGCCAGCAGCTTGGGGGTGCACGAGCAGTACTTC.